This TCR beta chain is from a study of T-cell reconstitution after alpha-beta-depleted transplantation in children. For TCRbeta, the library was prepared with unique molecular identifiers. TCRdb called the PCR reads again in MiXCR, with one record for every CDR3 protein. This sample carries hundreds of thousands of distinct CDR3 sequences, under 20% of them seen once, and the ten largest clones take about 5%. This clonotype was seen many times. The junction departs from germline at one end; a sequencing error may be responsible. Germline CDR1 is SGHRS and CDR2 is YFSETQ. This CDR3 region has 16 residues.

The specimen was PBMCs, mostly from graft donor cells, collected 360 days after TCRalphabeta/CD19-depleted stem cell transplant. This clonotype originated in a male patient under 18 who had a stem cell transplant for acute lymphoblastic leukemia, so the T cells may come from the graft donor. The chain has TRBV5-1 and TRBJ2-3, with TRBD2 matching 14 bases. For the CDR3, the DNA is TGTGCCAGCTCACCGGGACTAGCGGGAGACACAGATACGCAGTATTTT. Residues: CASSPGLAGDTDTQYF.